The T cell receptor beta chain under discussion was sequenced for a study of CXCR3-negative and CXCR3-positive naive CD8 T cells. Study-wide findings and caveats: Against CXCR3-negative naive cells, CXCR3-positive naive cells showed more hydrophobic TRB CDR3s.

TRB cDNA libraries were made by UMI-labeled 5' RACE. From its re-call of the 5' RACE reads, TCRdb lists each CDR3 protein once, without DNA. The sample data list fewer than 6,500 distinct CDR3 sequences. Note on this clonotype: Its antigen is as yet unknown.

Germline-derived CDR1 and CDR2 are SQVTM and ANQGSEA. CDR3 size: 18 residues. Sequenced material: naive CXCR3+ CD8+ T cells from blood. The subset is: CD45RO-CCR7+CD27+CD95- naive CD8+ T cells expressing CXCR3 (TNR3+). The clonotype was recovered from a human donor in good health. Some clones in this sample may be carry-over from other donors' samples. This chain links TRBV29-1 with TRBJ2-6; TCRdb reports TRBD1, a call that lacks DNA to check it against. The CDR3 sequence: CSVERRDRWGAGANVLTF.